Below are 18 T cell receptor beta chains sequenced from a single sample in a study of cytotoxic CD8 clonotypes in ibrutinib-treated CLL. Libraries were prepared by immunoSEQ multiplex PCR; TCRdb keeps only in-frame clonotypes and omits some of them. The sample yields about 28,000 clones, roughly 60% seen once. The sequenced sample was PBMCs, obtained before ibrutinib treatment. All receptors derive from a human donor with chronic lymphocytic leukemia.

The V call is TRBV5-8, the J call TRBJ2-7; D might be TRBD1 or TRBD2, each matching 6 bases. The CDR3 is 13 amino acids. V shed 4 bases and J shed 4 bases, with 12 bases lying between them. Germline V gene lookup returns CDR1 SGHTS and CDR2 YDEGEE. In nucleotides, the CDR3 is TGTGCCAGCAGCCCGCTAGGGGGGTACGAGCAGTACTTC. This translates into CASSPLGGYEQYF.

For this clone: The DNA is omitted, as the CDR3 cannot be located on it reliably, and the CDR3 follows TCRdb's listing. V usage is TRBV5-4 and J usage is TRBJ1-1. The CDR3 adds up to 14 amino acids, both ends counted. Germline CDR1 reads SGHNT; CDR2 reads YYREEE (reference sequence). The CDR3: CASSSQTVGSGSFF.

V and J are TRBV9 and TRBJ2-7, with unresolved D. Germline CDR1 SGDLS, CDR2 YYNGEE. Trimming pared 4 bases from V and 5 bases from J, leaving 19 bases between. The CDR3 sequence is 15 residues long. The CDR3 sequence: CASSQYGRVVDEQYF. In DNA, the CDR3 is TGTGCCAGCAGCCAATACGGTCGGGTGGTTGACGAGCAGTACTTC.

CDR3 nucleotides: TGTGCCAGCAGTCCGGGGGCCTCCTACGAGCAGTACTTC. It is translated as CASSPGASYEQYF. The chain combines TRBV27 with TRBJ2-7, with D perhaps matching TRBD1 or TRBD2 (6 bases each). Trimming shortened V by 5 bases and J by 0 bases, and 8 bases separated the two germline ends. Germline values: CDR1 MNHEY, CDR2 SMNVEV (reference sequence). This CDR3 comprises 13 residues.

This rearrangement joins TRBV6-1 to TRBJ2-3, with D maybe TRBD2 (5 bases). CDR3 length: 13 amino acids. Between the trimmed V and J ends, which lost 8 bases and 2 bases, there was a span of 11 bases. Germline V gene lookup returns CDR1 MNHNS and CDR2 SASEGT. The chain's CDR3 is CASAGMATDTQYF. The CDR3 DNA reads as TGTGCCAGCGCCGGGATGGCCACAGATACGCAGTATTTT.

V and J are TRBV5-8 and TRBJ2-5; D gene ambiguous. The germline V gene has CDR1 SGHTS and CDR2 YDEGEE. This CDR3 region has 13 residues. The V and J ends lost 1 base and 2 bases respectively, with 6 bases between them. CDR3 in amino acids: CASSLNVQETQYF. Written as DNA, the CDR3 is TGTGCCAGCAGCTTGAACGTTCAAGAGACCCAGTACTTC.

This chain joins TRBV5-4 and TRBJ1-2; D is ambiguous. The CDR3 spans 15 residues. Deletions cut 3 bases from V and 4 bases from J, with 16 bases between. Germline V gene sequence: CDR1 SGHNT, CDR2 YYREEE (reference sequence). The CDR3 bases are TGTGCCAGCAGCTCCCCGATGGTACAGAGCTATGGCTACACCTTC. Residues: CASSSPMVQSYGYTF.

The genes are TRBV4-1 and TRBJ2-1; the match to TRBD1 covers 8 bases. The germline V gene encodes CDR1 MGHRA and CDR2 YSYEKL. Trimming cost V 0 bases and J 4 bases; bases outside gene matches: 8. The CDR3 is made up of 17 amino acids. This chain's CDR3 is CASSQEPLGTGYNEQFF. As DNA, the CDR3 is TGCGCCAGCAGCCAAGAACCCCTCGGGACAGGATACAATGAGCAGTTCTTC.

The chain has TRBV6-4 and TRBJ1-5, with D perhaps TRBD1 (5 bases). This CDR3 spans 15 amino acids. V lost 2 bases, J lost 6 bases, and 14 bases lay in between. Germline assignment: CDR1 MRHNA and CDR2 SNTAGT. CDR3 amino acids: CASSDVHRSVQPQHF. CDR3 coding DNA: TGTGCCAGCAGTGACGTCCACAGGTCGGTTCAGCCCCAGCATTTT.

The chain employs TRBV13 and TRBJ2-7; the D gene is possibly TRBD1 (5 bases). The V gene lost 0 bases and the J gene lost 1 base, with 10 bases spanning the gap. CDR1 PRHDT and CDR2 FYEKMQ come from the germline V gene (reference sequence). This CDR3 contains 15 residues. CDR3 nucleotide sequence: TGTGCCAGCAGCTTAGGGCGGACACCATCCTACGAGCAGTACTTC. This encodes CASSLGRTPSYEQYF. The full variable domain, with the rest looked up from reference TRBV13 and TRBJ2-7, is AAGVIQSPRHLIKEKRETATLKCYPIPRHDTVYWYQQGPGQDPQFLISFYEKMQSDKGSIPDRFSAQQFSDYHSELNMSSLELGDSALYFCASSLGRTPSYEQYFGPGTRLTVT.

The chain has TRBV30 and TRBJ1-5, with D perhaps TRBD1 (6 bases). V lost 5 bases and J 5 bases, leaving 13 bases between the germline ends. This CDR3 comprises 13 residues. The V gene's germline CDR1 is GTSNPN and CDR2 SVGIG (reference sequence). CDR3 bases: TGTGCCTGGGCTATCGGGGGCGATCAGCCCCAGCATTTT. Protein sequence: CAWAIGGDQPQHF.

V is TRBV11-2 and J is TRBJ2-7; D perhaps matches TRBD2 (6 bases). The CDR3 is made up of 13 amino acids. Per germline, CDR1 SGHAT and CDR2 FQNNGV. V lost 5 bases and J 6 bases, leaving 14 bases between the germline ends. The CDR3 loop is CASSDQTRAEQYF. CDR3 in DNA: TGTGCCAGCAGCGATCAGACTAGAGCCGAGCAGTACTTC.

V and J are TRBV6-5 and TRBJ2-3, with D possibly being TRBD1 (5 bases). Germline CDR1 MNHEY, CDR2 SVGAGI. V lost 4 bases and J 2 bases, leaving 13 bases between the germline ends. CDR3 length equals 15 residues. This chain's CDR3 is CASSLAGLSTDTQYF. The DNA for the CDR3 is TGTGCCAGCAGTTTGGCAGGGCTATCCACAGATACGCAGTATTTT.

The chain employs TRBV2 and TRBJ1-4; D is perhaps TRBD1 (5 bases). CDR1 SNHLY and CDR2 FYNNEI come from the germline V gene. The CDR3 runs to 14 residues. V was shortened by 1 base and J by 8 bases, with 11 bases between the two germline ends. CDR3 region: CASSEGRVREKLFF. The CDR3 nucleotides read TGTGCCAGCAGTGAAGGCAGGGTTAGAGAAAAACTGTTTTTT.

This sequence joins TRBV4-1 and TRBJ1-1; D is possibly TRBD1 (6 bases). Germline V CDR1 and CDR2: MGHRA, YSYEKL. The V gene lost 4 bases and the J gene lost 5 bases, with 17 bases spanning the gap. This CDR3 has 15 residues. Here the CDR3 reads CASSPPFEGGTEAFF. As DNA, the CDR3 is TGCGCCAGCAGCCCCCCGTTCGAGGGGGGAACTGAAGCTTTCTTT.

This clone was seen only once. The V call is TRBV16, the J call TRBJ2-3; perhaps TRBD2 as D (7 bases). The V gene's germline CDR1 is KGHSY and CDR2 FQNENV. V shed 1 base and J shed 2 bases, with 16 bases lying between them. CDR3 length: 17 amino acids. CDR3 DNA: TGTGCCAGCAGCCAATATGGACTAGGGGGATCCACAGATACGCAGTATTTT. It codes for CASSQYGLGGSTDTQYF.

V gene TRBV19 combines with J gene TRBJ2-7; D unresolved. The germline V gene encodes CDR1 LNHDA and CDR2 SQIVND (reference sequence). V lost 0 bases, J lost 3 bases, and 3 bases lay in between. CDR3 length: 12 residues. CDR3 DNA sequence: TGTGCCAGTAGTATAGAAGGCTACGAGCAGTACTTC. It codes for CASSIEGYEQYF.

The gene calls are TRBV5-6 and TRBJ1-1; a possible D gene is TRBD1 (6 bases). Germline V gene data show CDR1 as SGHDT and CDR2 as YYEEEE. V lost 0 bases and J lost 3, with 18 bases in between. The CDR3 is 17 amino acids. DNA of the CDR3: TGTGCCAGCAGCTTGGCTAAAGGGGGGAGGGCCTACACTGAAGCTTTCTTT. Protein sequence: CASSLAKGGRAYTEAFF. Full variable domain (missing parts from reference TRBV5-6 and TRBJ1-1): DAGVTQSPTHLIKTRGQQVTLRCSPKSGHDTVSWYQQALGQGPQFIFQYYEEEERQRGNFPDRFSGHQFPNYSSELNVNALLLGDSALYLCASSLAKGGRAYTEAFFGQGTRLTVV.